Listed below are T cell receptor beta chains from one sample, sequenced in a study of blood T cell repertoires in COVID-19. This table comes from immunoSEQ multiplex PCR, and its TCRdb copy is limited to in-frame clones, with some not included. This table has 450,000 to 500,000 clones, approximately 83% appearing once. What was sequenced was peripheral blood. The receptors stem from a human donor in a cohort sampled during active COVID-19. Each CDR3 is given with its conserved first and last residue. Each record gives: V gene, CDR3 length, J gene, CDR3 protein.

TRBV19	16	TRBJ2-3	CASSIFSGVPPDTQYF
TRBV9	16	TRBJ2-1	CASSSRTSGRVGEQFF
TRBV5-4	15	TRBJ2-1	CASSFSLAGYNEQFF
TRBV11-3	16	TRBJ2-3	CASSLGVSGRSDTQYF
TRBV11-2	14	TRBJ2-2	CASRWAANTGELFF
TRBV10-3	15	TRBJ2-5	CAISESLAGEETQYF
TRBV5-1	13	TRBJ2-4	CASSLNQGNIQYF
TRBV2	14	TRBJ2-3	CASSWDTSTDTQYF
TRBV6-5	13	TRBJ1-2	CASRIDRDYGYTF
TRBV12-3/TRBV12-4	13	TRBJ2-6	CASSLSRANVLTF
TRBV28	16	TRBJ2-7	CASSSAYAGSSYEQYF
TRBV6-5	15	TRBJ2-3	CASSSSGRYSDTQYF
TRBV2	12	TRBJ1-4	CASIRGNEKLFF
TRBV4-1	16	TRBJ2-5	CASSQARAGGQETQYF
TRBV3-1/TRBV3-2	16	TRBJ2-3	CASSQSMDRFTDTQYF
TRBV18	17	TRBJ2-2	CASSLNLADSNTGELFF
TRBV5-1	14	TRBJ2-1	CASSLREHGGEQFF
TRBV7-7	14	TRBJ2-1	CASSLSGSGNEQFF
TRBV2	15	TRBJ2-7	CASRSGTSGTYEQYF
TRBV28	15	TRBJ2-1	CASSGGGTGGNEQFF
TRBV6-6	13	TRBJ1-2	CASSTQGAGGYTF
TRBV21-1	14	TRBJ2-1	CARPGTSGYNEQFF
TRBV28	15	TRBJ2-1	CASSSPTSGRAEQFF
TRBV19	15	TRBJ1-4	CASSARQGWNEKLFF
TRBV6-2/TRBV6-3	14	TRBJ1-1	CASSPDRVATEAFF
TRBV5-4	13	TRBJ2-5	CASSGQGGETQYF
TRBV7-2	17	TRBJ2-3	CASSLAVLAGVQDTQYF
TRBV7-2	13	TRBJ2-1	CASSLDRQNEQFF
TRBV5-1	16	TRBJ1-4	CASSPTGQGSREKLFF
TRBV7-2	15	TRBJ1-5	CASSLTGNSNQPQHF
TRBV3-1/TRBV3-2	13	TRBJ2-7	CASSQGPRREQYF
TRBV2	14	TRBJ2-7	CARERTGTTYEQYF
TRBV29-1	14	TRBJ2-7	CSVETQGKNYEQYF
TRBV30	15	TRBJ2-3	CAWTDKGKSTDTQYF
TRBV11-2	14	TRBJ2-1	CASSPGASGSTPFF
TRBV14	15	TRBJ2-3	CASSQAGSYTDTQYF
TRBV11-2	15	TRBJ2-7	CASSLHGQGAFEQYF